What follows are 26 T cell receptor beta chains derived from one specimen sequenced in a study of T cell repertoires in cytomegalovirus infection. TCRdb redid the calling of the reads with MiXCR, one entry per CDR3 protein. Among roughly 760,000 distinct CDR3 sequences, 35% to 45% were seen once, and the ten largest hold more than 2.5%. Sequenced material: PBMCs. The receptor source for this set is a human donor in good health (CMV status not recorded). Some clones in this sample may be carry-over from other donors' samples.

This clonotype was detected a few times. This rearrangement joins TRBV24-1 to TRBJ1-2; no definite D call. CDR3 length: 13 amino acids. V lost 0 bases to trimming and J lost 6 bases, with 7 bases between them. Germline loops: CDR1 KGHDR, CDR2 SFDVKD. The CDR3 here is CATSDLHRDGYTF. Here the CDR3 DNA reads TGTGCCACCAGTGATTTGCACAGAGATGGCTACACCTTC.

Only one count was recorded for this clonotype. The junction does not match germline at one end; this may be a read error. The chain has TRBV12-3 or TRBV12-4 and TRBJ2-3, with D perhaps matching TRBD1 (6 bases). This CDR3 contains 16 residues. The chain's CDR3 is CARSLDLQGSTETQYF. The CDR3 DNA follows: TGTGCCAGAAGTTTAGACCTACAGGGTTCCACAGAGACGCAGTATTTT.

In this sample, this clonotype turned up a few times. V is TRBV10-2 and J is TRBJ1-1; 8 bases are a match to TRBD1. The CDR3 is made up of 14 amino acids. The ends lost 4 bases at V and 5 bases at J; junction bases unmatched: 6. Germline loops: CDR1 WSHSY, CDR2 SAAADI. Here the CDR3 reads CASSGQGARTEAFF. The CDR3 DNA reads TGCGCCAGCAGTGGCCAGGGGGCGCGGACTGAAGCTTTCTTT.

The genes are TRBV20-1 and TRBJ1-5; D may be TRBD1 (6 bases). The CDR3 has 17 residues. Germline V gives CDR1 DFQATT, CDR2 SNEGSKA (reference sequence). The ends were cut back, 4 bases at V and 0 bases at J, with 19 bases in the middle. This CDR3 reads CSATTTPTGNSNQPQHF. DNA for the CDR3: TGCAGTGCTACCACGACCCCGACAGGAAATAGCAATCAGCCCCAGCATTTT.

This clonotype showed up just a few times. Just one base apart from a much larger clone, this may be a read error. The chain couples TRBV3-1 to TRBJ1-5; D gene ambiguous. Trimming pared 3 bases from V and 5 bases from J, leaving 8 bases between. There are 13 residues in the CDR3. Germline CDR1 and CDR2: LGHDT and YNNKEL (reference sequence). The CDR3 DNA reads as TGTGCCAGCAGCCAGGACGTTTATCAGCCCCAGCATTTT. It specifies CASSQDVYQPQHF.

The chain couples TRBV2 to TRBJ1-5; unclear D gene. The germline gives CDR1 SNHLY, CDR2 FYNNEI. This CDR3 has 12 amino acids. V lost 4 bases and J 10 bases, leaving 11 bases between the germline ends. CDR3 in amino acids: CASSVSGQPQHF. In DNA form, the CDR3 reads TGTGCCAGCAGTGTATCGGGTCAACCCCAGCATTTT.

Ten or more counts support this clonotype. CDR3 sequence (DNA): TGCGCCAGCAGCCACGGATCTGGGGCCAACGTCCTGACTTTC. This encodes CASSHGSGANVLTF. The chain has TRBV4-1 and TRBJ2-6; no firm D call. With 3 bases removed from V and 1 base from J, the gap between germline ends came to 4 bases. In germline, CDR1 is MGHRA, CDR2 YSYEKL. The CDR3 runs 14 residues.

In this sample, this clonotype turned up a few times. CDR3 sequence reads: CASSFTSGRAATGELFF. The CDR3 DNA is TGTGCCAGCAGCTTTACTAGCGGGAGGGCCGCCACCGGGGAGCTGTTTTTT. The gene calls are TRBV7-2 and TRBJ2-2, with 13 bases lining up with TRBD2. V was pared by 3 bases and J by 4 bases, with 5 bases of the junction left unmatched. There are 17 residues in the CDR3. The germline CDR1 and CDR2 sequences are SGHTA and FQGNSA.

In this sample, this clonotype turned up a few times. V gene TRBV7-6 combines with J gene TRBJ2-1, with a weak D call TRBD2 (5 bases). V was shortened by 1 base and J by 1 base, with 11 bases between the two germline ends. Germline V gene lookup returns CDR1 SGHVS and CDR2 FNYEAQ. The CDR3 loop spans 16 amino acids. This CDR3 reads CASSLERSGSYNEQFF. Written as DNA, the CDR3 is TGTGCCAGCAGCTTAGAACGGAGCGGTTCCTACAATGAGCAGTTCTTC. Looking up the rest from reference TRBV7-6 and TRBJ2-1 gives the full variable domain: GAGVSQSPRYKVTKRGQDVALRCDPISGHVSLYWYRQALGQGPEFLTYFNYEAQQDKSGLPNDRFSAERPEGSISTLTIQRTEQRDSAMYRCASSLERSGSYNEQFFGPGTRLTVL.

This chain connects TRBV28 to TRBJ1-2; D gene unclear. The CDR3 spans 11 residues. The V end was cut by 4 bases, the J end by 5 bases, with 5 bases between. The V gene's germline CDR1 is MDHEN and CDR2 SYDVKM. The chain's CDR3 is CASSYTYGYTF. In DNA form, the CDR3 reads TGTGCCAGCAGTTACACTTATGGCTACACCTTC.

This clonotype has a handful of counts. The chain couples TRBV28 to TRBJ2-4, with D possibly being TRBD1 (6 bases). CDR3 size: 15 residues. Germline V gene lookup returns CDR1 MDHEN and CDR2 SYDVKM. V lost 2 bases, J lost 4 bases, and 12 bases lay in between. Written as DNA, the CDR3 is TGTGCCAGCAGTTTAGAGAGGACAGTGAAAAACATTCAGTACTTC. Translated, it gives CASSLERTVKNIQYF.

Note on this clonotype: The junction differs from germline at one of its ends, possibly a read error. The V call is TRBV5-1, the J call TRBJ2-7; D gene unclear. The CDR3 runs to 11 residues. Germline lookup yields CDR1 SGHRS and CDR2 YFSETQ. The CDR3 region is CASSSEYETYF. In DNA form, the CDR3 reads TGTGCCAGCAGCTCGGAGTACGAGACGTACTTC.

This clonotype occurred a few times. The V and J genes are TRBV7-3 and TRBJ1-1; 8 bases align to TRBD1. CDR1 is SGHTA, CDR2 FQGTGA, per germline. This CDR3 region has 13 residues. J was trimmed by 10 bases and V by 3 bases; bases with no gene match: 7. The CDR3 reads CASSLSTGGAAFF. CDR3 nucleotides: TGTGCCAGCAGCTTGAGTACAGGGGGAGCAGCTTTCTTT.

Comments on this clonotype: Compared with germline, one end of the junction differs, possibly owing to a read error. The J gene is TRBJ2-3, the V gene TRBV27, with 7 bases that match TRBD2. Germline CDR1 is MNHEY and CDR2 is SMNVEV (reference sequence). The CDR3 loop spans 14 amino acids. In nucleotides, the CDR3 is TGTTCCAGCACCTCGGGGGGTCGGGCAGATACGCAGTATTTT. It codes for CSSTSGGRADTQYF.

This rearrangement joins TRBV7-2 to TRBJ2-3; 7 bases are a match to TRBD2. The germline CDR1 and CDR2 sequences are SGHTA and FQGNSA. This CDR3 has 16 residues. Trimming at V came to 5 bases and at J to 4 bases, leaving 12 bases not matched to a gene. The DNA of the CDR3 is TGTGCCAGCAGCCCTCGGGGAGCGGGACTTGCAGATACGCAGTATTTT. Translated: CASSPRGAGLADTQYF.

The CDR3 DNA reads as TGCGCCAGCAGCCAAGACCCCCAGGCCAACTCCTATAATTCACCCCTCCACTTT. Translated, it gives CASSQDPQANSYNSPLHF. V gene TRBV4-1 combines with J gene TRBJ1-6, with unresolved D. Germline CDR1 MGHRA, CDR2 YSYEKL. The CDR3 loop spans 18 amino acids. V lost 0 bases, J lost 0 bases, and 12 bases lay in between.

CDR3 bases: TGTGCCAGCAGTGTCAGAAAAAGGGGCACTAATGAAAAACTGTTTTTT. Translating gives CASSVRKRGTNEKLFF. The chain links TRBV6-6 to TRBJ1-4, with a tentative D call TRBD1 (5 bases). Germline V gene data show CDR1 as MNHNY and CDR2 as SVGAGI (reference sequence). CDR3 length: 16 amino acids. V shed 5 bases and J shed 2 bases, with 15 bases lying between them.

The V gene is TRBV6-6, the J gene TRBJ2-7, with 8 nucleotides matching TRBD2. The V segment lost 7 bases and the J segment 3 bases; nucleotides outside the gene matches: 8. Germline V gene sequence: CDR1 MNHNY, CDR2 SVGAGI (reference sequence). This CDR3 is built from 14 residues. The chain's CDR3 is CASTPGTRGYEQYF. The CDR3 nucleotides read TGTGCCAGCACTCCCGGGACTAGAGGCTACGAGCAGTACTTC.

There are a few counts of this clonotype. V gene TRBV27 combines with J gene TRBJ1-1; possible D gene TRBD1, 5 bases. V lost 5 bases to trimming and J lost 5 bases, with 15 bases between them. CDR3 length: 14 amino acids. CDR1 and CDR2 (germline): MNHEY, SMNVEV (reference sequence). The CDR3 region has the DNA TGTGCCAGCAGTCCGCGGGGGAGGTGGACTGAAGCTTTCTTT. The encoded protein is CASSPRGRWTEAFF.

The chain carries TRBV7-2 and TRBJ2-2, with TRBD2 matching 13 bases. V lost 2 bases to trimming and J lost 7 bases; unmatched junction nucleotides: 7. CDR1 is SGHTA, CDR2 FQGNSA, per germline. This CDR3 is 17 amino acids long. CDR3 residues: CASSLTSGRATGGELFF. CDR3 DNA: TGTGCCAGCAGCTTAACTAGCGGGAGGGCCACCGGCGGGGAGCTGTTTTTT.

This clonotype appeared a few times. The DNA for the CDR3 is TGTGCCAGCAGCCTTAGCGGGAGCTCCTCTGGGGACAATGAGCAGTTCTTC. Amino acids: CASSLSGSSSGDNEQFF. The V gene is TRBV7-9, the J gene TRBJ2-1; 9 nucleotides line up with TRBD2. The CDR3 runs to 17 residues. The germline CDR1 and CDR2 sequences are SEHNR and FQNEAQ (reference sequence). The ends lost 5 bases at V and 5 bases at J; junction bases unmatched: 13. The full variable domain, rest sourced from reference TRBV7-9 and TRBJ2-1, is DTGVSQNPRHKITKRGQNVTFRCDPISEHNRLYWYRQTLGQGPEFLTYFQNEAQLEKSRLLSDRFSAERPKGSFSTLEIQRTEQGDSAMYLCASSLSGSSSGDNEQFFGPGTRLTVL.

Turning to this clonotype: This is likely a read error, given that the CDR3 carries no conserved phenylalanine or tryptophan at its end. CDR3 amino acids: CASTRRDTYEQYL. CDR3 DNA sequence: TGTGCCAGCACCCGACGGGATACCTACGAGCAGTACTTA. The V call is TRBV7-2, the J call TRBJ2-7, with a weak D call TRBD2 (5 bases). The CDR3 covers 13 residues. Germline V gene data show CDR1 as SGHTA and CDR2 as FQGNSA. The germline V and J ends were trimmed by 7 bases and 2 bases, with 12 bases remaining between them.

V is TRBV7-8 and J is TRBJ2-1; D gene ambiguous. Germline V gene lookup returns CDR1 SGHVS and CDR2 FQNEAQ. CDR3 size: 12 residues. V dropped 3 bases and J dropped 6 bases, with 6 bases sitting between them. CDR3 in amino acids: CASSLNTNEQFF. The CDR3 DNA follows: TGTGCCAGCAGCTTGAACACCAATGAGCAGTTCTTC.

V is TRBV28 and J is TRBJ2-5; D unresolved. Germline CDR1 is MDHEN and CDR2 is SYDVKM. The V and J ends lost 2 bases and 3 bases respectively, with 7 bases between them. The CDR3 has 13 residues. The CDR3 region has the DNA TGTGCCAGCAGTTTAGGGCAGGAAGAGACCCAGTACTTC. It is translated as CASSLGQEETQYF.

Here the CDR3 reads CASSLAPGQASYEQYF. The DNA for the CDR3 is TGTGCCAGCAGCTTGGCGCCGGGACAGGCCTCCTACGAGCAGTACTTC. The genes are TRBV5-6 and TRBJ2-7; 8 bases match TRBD1. This CDR3 comprises 16 residues. The J segment lost 0 bases and the V segment lost 0 bases, leaving 5 bases of the junction unmatched. Germline CDR1 reads SGHDT; CDR2 reads YYEEEE.

With regard to this clonotype: One end of the junction varies from germline; a read error may be responsible. V gene TRBV7-2 combines with J gene TRBJ2-5; a weak D match, TRBD2 (7 bases). CDR1 is SGHTA, CDR2 FQGNSA, per germline. The CDR3 sequence is 18 residues long. The CDR3 sequence: CASNLGGATGGLQETQYF. The CDR3, as DNA: TGTGCCAGCAACTTAGGGGGGGCGACGGGGGGTCTTCAAGAGACCCAGTACTTC.